Presented here are 17 T cell receptor beta chains from one specimen sequenced in a study of blood T cell repertoires in COVID-19. Repertoires were generated with immunoSEQ multiplex PCR, while TCRdb's copy carries only in-frame clones and drops some. The sample includes under 350,000 clones, under 90% of them seen just once. The sample taken for sequencing was peripheral blood. The receptors were sampled from a young woman with COVID-19, enrolled during active disease.

The chain recombines TRBV7-9 with TRBJ1-5; TRBD1 is a possible D gene (6 bases). The CDR3 is 13 amino acids. V was pared by 10 bases and J by 1 base, with 11 bases between. CDR1 is SEHNR and CDR2 is FQNEAQ in the germline V gene (reference sequence). CDR3 sequence: CATSQGSNQPQHF. The CDR3 DNA is TGTGCCACCTCCCAGGGGAGCAATCAGCCCCAGCATTTT.

About this clone: The same CDR3 can be traced to other DNA sequences in this sample. The chain joins TRBV18 to TRBJ2-3; TRBD1 is a possible D gene (6 bases). V was cut by 0 bases and J by 3 bases, with 10 bases left in between. Germline V lookup: CDR1 KGHSH, CDR2 LQKENI. The CDR3 length is 15 residues. For the CDR3, the DNA is TGTGCCAGCTCACCACCCCAGGGGAGAACAGATACGCAGTATTTT. Amino acid sequence: CASSPPQGRTDTQYF.

The chain joins TRBV18 to TRBJ2-5; TRBD1 is a possible D gene (6 bases). Per germline, CDR1 KGHSH and CDR2 LQKENI. V was pared by 6 bases and J by 5 bases, with 13 bases between. The CDR3 has 13 amino acids. CDR3 nucleotide sequence: TGTGCCAGCTCGATTTCCCAGGGGGAGACCCAGTACTTC. This translates into CASSISQGETQYF.

The chain couples TRBV28 to TRBJ1-1; unclear D gene. The germline gives CDR1 MDHEN, CDR2 SYDVKM. This CDR3 is built from 12 residues. V lost 5 bases and J 7 bases, leaving 11 bases between the germline ends. CDR3 in DNA: TGTGCCAGCAGTAATCGACTGAGTGAAGCTTTCTTT. This sequence encodes CASSNRLSEAFF.

The gene calls are TRBV4-2 and TRBJ2-7; D possibly corresponds to TRBD2 (6 bases). Germline CDR1 is LGHNA and CDR2 is YNFKEQ. This CDR3 comprises 14 residues. V was cut by 0 bases and J by 9 bases, with 15 bases left in between. The CDR3 sequence: CASSQDGGPLSQYF. CDR3 sequence (DNA): TGTGCCAGCAGCCAAGACGGAGGGCCCCTCTCGCAGTACTTC.

The chain recombines TRBV5-1 with TRBJ2-3; TRBD2 is a possible D gene (6 bases). This CDR3 region has 15 residues. The germline CDR1 and CDR2 sequences are SGHRS and YFSETQ. Trimming took 2 bases from V and 1 from J, leaving 11 bases between them. CDR3 region: CASSFGGGGTDTQYF. The DNA of the CDR3 is TGCGCCAGCAGCTTCGGGGGAGGCGGCACAGATACGCAGTATTTT.

This clone has a single count. The J gene is TRBJ1-1, the V gene TRBV7-2; D not certain. Per the germline V gene, CDR1 is SGHTA and CDR2 is FQGNSA. The V end lost 2 bases, the J end lost 0 bases, and 4 bases lay between the germline ends. This CDR3 comprises 13 residues. The CDR3 DNA follows: TGTGCCAGCAGCTTAACGGTGAACACTGAAGCTTTCTTT. Translation gives CASSLTVNTEAFF.

The chain joins TRBV5-1 to TRBJ1-4; a weak D match, TRBD1 (5 bases). Per germline, CDR1 SGHRS and CDR2 YFSETQ. The CDR3 totals 14 residues. V lost 0 bases and J 6 bases, leaving 9 bases between the germline ends. CDR3 amino acids: CASSLEVGDEKLFF. CDR3 nucleotide sequence: TGCGCCAGCAGCTTGGAGGTAGGGGATGAAAAACTGTTTTTT.

The rearrangement joins TRBV7-2 to TRBJ1-6; D might be TRBD1 (6 bases). Trimming removed 5 bases from V and 8 bases from J, with 22 bases in between. Germline CDR1 SGHTA, CDR2 FQGNSA. The CDR3 runs to 17 residues. The CDR3, as DNA: TGTGCCAGCAGCCCACGTGGGGCGGGGGGCATGTATTCACCCCTCCACTTT. It specifies CASSPRGAGGMYSPLHF.

On this clone itself: This sample also contains other DNA sequences that code for the same CDR3. The chain uses TRBV9 and TRBJ2-2; 7 bases are shared with TRBD2. CDR1 is SGDLS, CDR2 YYNGEE, per germline. V lost 2 bases and J lost 6; bases outside the gene matches: 4. The CDR3 covers 14 residues. The CDR3 bases are TGTGCCAGCAGCGTGTCTAGCGGAGCCGGGGAGCTGTTTTTT. Amino acid sequence: CASSVSSGAGELFF.

The chain has TRBV28 and TRBJ1-3; 9 nucleotides line up with TRBD1. CDR3 length: 17 residues. The J segment lost 0 bases and the V segment lost 6 bases, leaving 9 bases of the junction unmatched. Looked up from germline, CDR1 is MDHEN and CDR2 is SYDVKM. CDR3 region: CASRAESGQGSGNTIYF. The DNA for the CDR3 is TGTGCCAGCAGGGCGGAATCGGGACAGGGCTCTGGAAACACCATATATTTT.

DNA of the CDR3: TGTGCCAGCAGCCTAGGCGGGGGGGGCACCTACAATGAGCAGTTCTTC. This translates into CASSLGGGGTYNEQFF. This chain uses TRBV5-4 with TRBJ2-1, with 9 bases fitting TRBD2. Losses at the gene ends were 4 bases for V and 2 bases for J; bases not matched to a gene: 7. Germline V gene lookup returns CDR1 SGHNT and CDR2 YYREEE (reference sequence). The CDR3 is made up of 16 amino acids.

The rearrangement joins TRBV28 to TRBJ2-7; 9 nucleotides agree with TRBD1. The V gene's germline CDR1 is MDHEN and CDR2 SYDVKM. The ends lost 5 bases at V and 2 bases at J; junction bases unmatched: 10. This CDR3 has 16 residues. CDR3 residues: CASSTPGQGRPYEQYV. The CDR3 nucleotides are TGTGCCAGCAGTACACCGGGACAGGGACGACCCTACGAGCAGTACGTC.

Regarding this clone: The sample has other DNA sequences that encode this CDR3 too. The gene calls are TRBV7-9 and TRBJ1-2; D remains unclear. This CDR3 is built from 13 residues. The V end lost 1 base, the J end lost 2 bases, and 5 bases lay between the germline ends. Germline assignment: CDR1 SEHNR and CDR2 FQNEAQ (reference sequence). In nucleotides, the CDR3 is TGTGCCAGCAGCTTAGGCCAGAACTATGGCTACACCTTC. This codes for CASSLGQNYGYTF.

The chain couples TRBV15 to TRBJ2-4, with TRBD1 identical over 7 bases. V lost 5 bases, J lost 6 bases, and 4 bases stayed unmatched. There are 13 residues in the CDR3. Germline V gives CDR1 LNHNV, CDR2 YYDKDF (reference sequence). Written as DNA, the CDR3 is TGTGCCACCAGCGGGCGACAGGGAAACATTCAGTACTTC. Amino acid sequence: CATSGRQGNIQYF. The full variable domain, its missing parts supplied by reference TRBV15 and TRBJ2-4, is DAMVIQNPRYQVTQFGKPVTLSCSQTLNHNVMYWYQQKSSQAPKLLFHYYDKDFNNEADTPDNFQSRRPNTSFCFLDIRSPGLGDTAMYLCATSGRQGNIQYFGAGTRLSVL.

The rearrangement uses TRBV4-3 and TRBJ1-4; perhaps TRBD1 as D (6 bases). There are 13 residues in the CDR3. CDR1 and CDR2 from the germline V gene are LGHNA and YSLEER. The V end lost 4 bases, the J end lost 8 bases, and 11 bases lay between the germline ends. The CDR3 region is CASSPGGREKLFF. CDR3 bases: TGCGCCAGCAGCCCGGGGGGGCGGGAAAAACTGTTTTTT.

The CDR3 sequence: CASSLALRMSASGGPTDTQYF. CDR3 coding DNA: TGTGCCAGCAGCTTAGCGCTAAGGATGTCGGCTAGCGGGGGCCCCACAGATACGCAGTATTTT. This chain joins TRBV7-2 and TRBJ2-3, with 10 positions matching TRBD2. Germline lookup yields CDR1 SGHTA and CDR2 FQGNSA. Trimming at V came to 0 bases and at J to 2 bases, leaving 17 bases not matched to a gene. CDR3 length equals 21 residues.